This T cell receptor (beta chain) was recorded in a study of blood T cell repertoires in COVID-19. The assay was immunoSEQ multiplex PCR, and TCRdb's table has in-frame clones only and misses some. The repertoire consists of 310,000 or so clones, with 87% occurring once and the leading ten covering approximately 5.7%. The V gene's germline CDR1 is SGHTA and CDR2 FQGNSA. This CDR3 region has 13 residues. V was clipped by 2 bases and J by 5 bases, with 9 bases between them. J is TRBJ1-2 and V is TRBV7-2, with D unclear. This clonotype was obtained from a middle-aged woman who had recovered from COVID-19. Source material: PBMCs or T cells enriched from blood (not recorded which). CDR3 DNA sequence: TGTGCCAGCAGCTTACTACTCTCATATGGCTACACCTTC. It translates to CASSLLLSYGYTF.